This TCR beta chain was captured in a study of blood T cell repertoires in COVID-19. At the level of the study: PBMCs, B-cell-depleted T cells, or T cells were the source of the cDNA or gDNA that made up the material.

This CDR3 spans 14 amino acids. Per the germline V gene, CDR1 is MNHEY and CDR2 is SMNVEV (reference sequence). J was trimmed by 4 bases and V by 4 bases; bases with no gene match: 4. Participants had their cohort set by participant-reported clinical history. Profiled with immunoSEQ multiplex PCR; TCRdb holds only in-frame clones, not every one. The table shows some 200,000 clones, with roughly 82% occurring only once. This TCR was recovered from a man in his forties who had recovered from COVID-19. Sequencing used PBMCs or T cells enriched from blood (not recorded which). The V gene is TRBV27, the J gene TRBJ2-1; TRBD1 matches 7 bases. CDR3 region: CASSSVDRYNEQFF. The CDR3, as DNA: TGTGCCAGCAGTTCCGTGGACAGGTACAATGAGCAGTTCTTC.